Below are 6 T cell receptor beta chains sequenced from a single sample in a study of beta chain features in type 1 diabetes. Reverse transcribing all isolated RNA meant expressed TCRB transcripts were sequenced. Produced via immunoSEQ multiplex PCR; TCRdb's table is partial and in-frame only. In the table there are about 210,000 clones, approximately 10% of which are singletons. The sequenced sample was central memory CD4+ T cells from blood. These receptors came from a man younger than 35 in good health.

The chain links TRBV18 to TRBJ2-7; D call uncertain. V was pared by 5 bases and J by 4 bases, with 9 bases between. The V gene's germline CDR1 is KGHSH and CDR2 LQKENI. The CDR3 is 12 amino acids. CDR3 loop: CASSVLGYEQYF. CDR3 nucleotide sequence: TGTGCCAGCTCAGTTCTAGGGTACGAGCAGTACTTC.

This clone showed up just a few times. The V gene is TRBV4-3, the J gene TRBJ2-7; the D is unclear. Germline V gene lookup returns CDR1 LGHNA and CDR2 YSLEER. This CDR3 spans 13 amino acids. The V end lost 1 base, the J end lost 6 bases, and 10 bases lay between the germline ends. CDR3 nucleotides: TGCGCCAGCAGCCAAGCACGAGACGGCGAGCAGTACTTC. Its protein product is CASSQARDGEQYF.

This clone was picked up a small number of times. The CDR3 bases are TGTGCCTGGAGTCATAGCGGGAGGGCTTCCCATGAGCAGTTCTTC. It specifies CAWSHSGRASHEQFF. The chain uses TRBV30 and TRBJ2-1, with 11 bases lining up with TRBD2. V lost 2 bases and J lost 8; bases outside the gene matches: 8. The CDR3 runs to 15 residues. CDR1 is GTSNPN and CDR2 is SVGIG in the germline V gene (reference sequence).

This clone was seen a few times. V is TRBV6-6 and J is TRBJ1-3; D not resolved. Trimming took off 4 bases at V and 3 bases at J, with 10 bases between the two ends. The CDR3 has 14 amino acids. The germline gives CDR1 MNHNY, CDR2 SVGAGI (reference sequence). This chain's CDR3 is CASSLPEGGNTIYF. The CDR3 DNA reads TGTGCCAGCAGTTTACCAGAGGGTGGAAACACCATATATTTT.

The chain joins TRBV5-1 to TRBJ2-3; D is perhaps TRBD2 (5 bases). The CDR3 spans 16 residues. CDR1 and CDR2 from the germline V gene are SGHRS and YFSETQ. With 0 bases removed from V and 0 bases from J, the gap between germline ends came to 11 bases. The CDR3 loop is CASSLGVATSTDTQYF. DNA for the CDR3: TGCGCCAGCAGCTTGGGAGTAGCGACTAGCACAGATACGCAGTATTTT.

The chain combines TRBV29-1 with TRBJ1-4; no clear D gene. CDR1 SQVTM and CDR2 ANQGSEA come from the germline V gene. The CDR3 is made up of 12 amino acids. The germline V and J ends were trimmed by 4 bases and 7 bases, with 10 bases remaining between them. The CDR3 sequence is CSVALGSEKLFF. CDR3 coding DNA: TGCAGCGTTGCCCTGGGGAGTGAAAAACTGTTTTTT.